The 10 T cell receptor beta chains below come from one sample, sequenced in a study of blood T cell repertoires in COVID-19. TCRdb's table, derived via immunoSEQ multiplex PCR, lists solely in-frame clones and lacks some. In the table there are roughly 50,000 clones, just over 85% of which are singletons. What was sequenced was peripheral blood. The source is a woman at least 80 years old with acute or convalescent COVID-19.

V is TRBV21-1 and J is TRBJ2-1; the DNA was not compared with TRBD2, the D call given in the table. TRBV21-1 is described as a pseudogene. The CDR3 totals 15 residues. The CDR3 protein is CASSNRRLFYNEQFF. As DNA, the CDR3 is TGTGCCAGCAGTAATCGGCGGCTATTTTACAATGAGCAGTTCTTC.

The chain joins TRBV3-1 (or the pseudogene TRBV3-2) to TRBJ2-2; D gene unclear. V lost 2 bases and J lost 5, with 6 bases in between. The CDR3 is 13 residues long. Germline CDR1 is LGHDT and CDR2 is YNNKEL (reference sequence). The CDR3 DNA sequence: TGTGCCAGCAGCCAACTAGATACCGGGGAGCTGTTTTTT. It yields the protein CASSQLDTGELFF.

The CDR3 DNA reads as TGTGCCAGTATACTGGGACAGGGAGATTATAATTCACCCCTCCACTTT. This gives the protein CASILGQGDYNSPLHF. The chain has TRBV27 and TRBJ1-6; 9 bases match TRBD1. J was trimmed by 4 bases and V by 9 bases; bases with no gene match: 10. Germline V gives CDR1 MNHEY, CDR2 SMNVEV (reference sequence). This CDR3 contains 16 residues.

The chain employs TRBV5-4 and TRBJ1-1; D call uncertain. The CDR3 totals 15 residues. Germline CDR1 reads SGHNT; CDR2 reads YYREEE (reference sequence). The V and J ends lost 0 bases and 1 base respectively, with 10 bases between them. The CDR3 protein is CASSLGGLANTEAFF. CDR3 DNA sequence: TGTGCCAGCAGCTTGGGAGGACTGGCGAACACTGAAGCTTTCTTT.

The chain is built from TRBV13 and TRBJ2-7, with 7 bases lining up with TRBD1. From germline, CDR1 is PRHDT and CDR2 FYEKMQ (reference sequence). Losses at the gene ends were 4 bases for V and 0 bases for J; bases not matched to a gene: 3. CDR3 size: 14 residues. CDR3 DNA sequence: TGTGCCAGCAGCTCCCGGGACAGCTCCTACGAGCAGTACTTC. Translating it yields CASSSRDSSYEQYF.

The chain joins TRBV11-2 to TRBJ1-1; D may be TRBD1 (5 bases). The CDR3 spans 15 residues. The ends were cut back, 2 bases at V and 4 bases at J, with 14 bases in the middle. Germline-derived CDR1 and CDR2 are SGHAT and FQNNGV. CDR3 residues: CASSLIRRGPTEAFF. The CDR3 DNA is TGTGCCAGCAGCTTAATAAGGAGGGGACCCACTGAAGCTTTCTTT.

The table lists this clone with a count of one. The chain combines TRBV20-1 with TRBJ2-1, with TRBD2 matching 7 bases. Germline lookup yields CDR1 DFQATT and CDR2 SNEGSKA (reference sequence). This CDR3 is 17 amino acids long. Trimming at V came to 3 bases and at J to 0 bases, leaving 11 bases not matched to a gene. CDR3 sequence (DNA): TGCAGTGCTAGTCCCTCAGCGGGGTTTAGCTCCTACAATGAGCAGTTCTTC. Amino acids: CSASPSAGFSSYNEQFF.

This clone has only a few counts. This chain links TRBV5-1 with TRBJ1-2; the D is unclear. V was trimmed by 3 bases and J by 8 bases, leaving 14 bases between them. From germline, CDR1 is SGHRS and CDR2 YFSETQ. The CDR3 has 13 amino acids. CDR3 amino acids: CASSSEGGGGYTF. In nucleotides, the CDR3 is TGCGCCAGCAGCTCGGAGGGCGGAGGCGGCTACACCTTC.

The chain links TRBV6-5 to TRBJ1-2; TRBD1 agrees at 9 bases. The J segment lost 7 bases and the V segment lost 8 bases, leaving 11 bases of the junction unmatched. The length of the CDR3 is 14 residues. Germline CDR1 reads MNHEY; CDR2 reads SVGAGI. Written as DNA, the CDR3 is TGTGCCAGCCTTCCCCCGGGACAGGGATTTGGCTACACCTTC. It encodes CASLPPGQGFGYTF.

The chain links TRBV2 to TRBJ2-5; a possible D gene is TRBD1 (5 bases). V shed 2 bases and J shed 7 bases, with 11 bases lying between them. The CDR3 has 13 residues. Germline V CDR1 and CDR2: SNHLY, FYNNEI. The CDR3 protein is CASSEQQTGTQYF. The CDR3 DNA reads TGTGCCAGCAGTGAACAACAAACAGGGACCCAGTACTTC. Based on the CDR3 plus reference TRBV2 and TRBJ2-5, the full variable domain is EPEVTQTPSHQVTQMGQEVILRCVPISNHLYFYWYRQILGQKVEFLVSFYNNEISEKSEIFDDQFSVERPDGSNFTLKIRSTKLEDSAMYFCASSEQQTGTQYFGPGTRLLVL.